The 24 T cell receptor beta chains below come from one sample, sequenced in a study of T cell clonality in common variable immunodeficiency. Assay: immunoSEQ multiplex PCR; the TCRdb copy retains only in-frame clones and omits some. Listed here are 55,000 to 65,000 clones without any singletons, the top ten holding roughly 1.7%. Sequencing used peripheral blood mononuclear cells. These receptor sequences come from a person aged 18-70 years in good health.

This clone appeared many times. With the read ending 3 residues before the CDR3 end, the germline J gene is used to fill in that end. This rearrangement joins TRBV18 to TRBJ2-1, with 15 bases matching TRBD2. Germline lookup yields CDR1 KGHSH and CDR2 LQKENI. The J segment lost 6 bases and the V segment lost 0 bases, leaving 6 bases of the junction unmatched. This CDR3 has 18 amino acids. CDR3 bases read: TGTGCCAGCTCACCACCGGGACTAGCGGGAGGATGGGGCAATGAG. It codes for CASSPPGLAGGWGNE. The full CDR3 reads CASSPPGLAGGWGNEQFF.

The table lists this clone with many counts. The sequence runs out 3 residues before the end of the CDR3; the remainder is reconstructed from the germline J gene. The chain recombines TRBV6-2 or TRBV6-3 with TRBJ1-2; no clear D gene. CDR1 and CDR2 from the germline V gene are MNHEY and SVGEGT. This CDR3 contains 14 residues. The CDR3 loop is CASTPELGPSGYTF. The covered CDR3 bases are TGTGCCAGCACCCCCGAGCTGGGCCCGTCGGGC.

There are many counts of this clone. The read ends 3 residues before the CDR3 terminus; that terminus is restored from the germline J gene. This chain links TRBV6-2 or TRBV6-3 with TRBJ2-7, with 10 positions matching TRBD2. Germline V CDR1 and CDR2: MNHEY, SVGEGT. Trimming cost V 5 bases and J 1 base; bases outside gene matches: 5. The CDR3 extends over 15 amino acids. The CDR3 sequence is CASSTQREGSYEQYF. CDR3 bases read: TGTGCCAGCAGTACTCAGCGGGAGGGGTCCTACGAG.

This clone was counted at least ten times. The read terminates 3 residues ahead of where the CDR3 ends, so the germline J gene completes it. The chain joins TRBV19 to TRBJ2-3; unclear D gene. CDR3 length: 13 amino acids. Germline V gene sequence: CDR1 LNHDA, CDR2 SQIVND (reference sequence). V shed 3 bases and J shed 3 bases, with 7 bases lying between them. The sequenced CDR3 bases are TGTGCCAGTAGTATCCGAGGTACAGATACG. Residues: CASSIRGTDT. The whole CDR3 region reads CASSIRGTDTQYF.

The table lists this clone with a few counts. The junction and the germline gene differ at one end; a read error may be behind it. The read comes to an end 3 residues before the CDR3 does, leaving the germline J gene to fill in the end. V gene TRBV19 combines with J gene TRBJ2-7; D possibly corresponds to TRBD2 (6 bases). The CDR3 runs 14 residues. Per the germline V gene, CDR1 is LNHDA and CDR2 is SQIVND (reference sequence). The sequenced part of the CDR3 DNA is TGTGCCGGTAGCGATCCGGGACTCCGCTACGAG. Amino acids: CAGSDPGLRYE. The CDR3, in full, reads CAGSDPGLRYEQYF.

This clone was recorded at least ten times. The read comes to an end 3 residues before the CDR3 does, leaving the germline J gene to fill in the end. This chain links TRBV5-6 with TRBJ1-6; 10 positions match TRBD1. Trimming cost V 5 bases and J 7 bases; bases outside gene matches: 3. The V gene's germline CDR1 is SGHDT and CDR2 YYEEEE. The CDR3 totals 14 residues. The DNA read from the CDR3 is TGTGCCAGCAGGACAGGGGGCTTAAATTCACCC. Residues: CASRTGGLNSP. The whole CDR3 reads CASRTGGLNSPLHF.

This clone appeared many times. The read finishes 3 residues shy of the CDR3 end, and the germline J gene is used to complete it. The V and J genes are TRBV18 and TRBJ1-5, with 10 nucleotides matching TRBD1. V lost 3 bases and J lost 5; bases outside the gene matches: 1. Germline CDR1 is KGHSH and CDR2 is LQKENI. The CDR3 runs 14 residues. Partial CDR3 DNA: TGTGCCAGCTCACCCGGGACAGGGGATCAGCCC. This translates into CASSPGTGDQP. The complete CDR3 reads CASSPGTGDQPQHF.

There are a few counts of this clone. With the read ending 3 residues before the CDR3 end, the germline J gene is used to fill in that end. Other nucleotide sequences from this sample produce the same CDR3. This chain uses TRBV7-9 with TRBJ1-1; no clear D gene. Germline CDR1 is SEHNR and CDR2 is FQNEAQ (reference sequence). The CDR3 extends over 15 amino acids. The CDR3 bases that were read are TGTGCCAGCAGCTTAACGATCAGCGGGAGTAAGACA. Amino acids: CASSLTISGSKT. The whole CDR3 protein is CASSLTISGSKTAFF. The variable domain in full, with the rest retrieved from reference TRBV7-9 and TRBJ1-1, is DTGVSQNPRHKITKRGQNVTFRCDPISEHNRLYWYRQTLGQGPEFLTYFQNEAQLEKSRLLSDRFSAERPKGSFSTLEIQRTEQGDSAMYLCASSLTISGSKTAFFGQGTRLTVV.

This clone was recorded at least ten times. The read stops 3 residues short of the end of the CDR3; the missing end is completed from the germline J gene. The rearrangement uses TRBV5-1 and TRBJ2-7; 8 bases map to TRBD2. V gave up 2 bases and J gave up 1 base; unmatched junction bases: 2. The germline gives CDR1 SGHRS, CDR2 YFSETQ. CDR3 length: 14 residues. Here the CDR3 reads CASSFGLASYEQYF. Incomplete CDR3 DNA: TGCGCCAGCAGCTTCGGACTAGCATCCTACGAG.

In its sample, this clone was seen a few times. The read ends 3 residues shy of where the CDR3 ends; the end is completed using the germline J gene. The chain carries TRBV18 and TRBJ1-1; 7 bases agree with TRBD1. This CDR3 has 15 residues. After removal of 4 bases from V and 5 bases from J, the junction contained 10 bases not matched to a gene. Germline assignment: CDR1 KGHSH and CDR2 LQKENI. CDR3 sequence reads: CASSLGTDGGTEAFF. Incomplete CDR3 DNA: TGTGCCAGCTCACTTGGGACAGATGGAGGGACTGAA.

Ten or more counts support this clone. Sequencing ends 3 residues short of the CDR3 end; the germline J gene provides the rest. J is TRBJ2-1 and V is TRBV5-6; TRBD2 agrees at 7 bases. V shed 6 bases and J 3 bases; nucleotides not matched to a gene: 3. CDR3 size: 13 residues. Germline V gene lookup returns CDR1 SGHDT and CDR2 YYEEEE. The CDR3 region is CASTAGSYNEQFF. Incomplete CDR3 DNA: TGTGCCAGCACAGCGGGGAGCTACAATGAG.

Ten or more counts support this clone. One end of the junction varies from germline; a read error may be responsible. Read data end 3 residues before the CDR3 end; the end is taken from the germline J gene. This chain joins TRBV4-2 and TRBJ2-5, with 8 bases that match TRBD2. Germline CDR1 and CDR2: LGHNA and YNFKEQ. The CDR3 consists of 15 residues. CDR3 DNA (partial): TGCGCCAGCAGCCAAGATGAGCGGGAGCAAGAGACC. Protein: CASSQDEREQET. The CDR3 as a whole reads CASSQDEREQETQYF.

This clone showed up many times. The observed sequence ends 3 residues before the CDR3 terminus, with the missing tail filled in from the germline J gene. V and J are TRBV5-1 and TRBJ2-7, with 7 bases matching TRBD2. V was clipped by 2 bases and J by 5 bases; unmatched bases: 19. The germline V gene encodes CDR1 SGHRS and CDR2 YFSETQ. The CDR3 consists of 18 residues. CDR3 DNA (partial): TGCGCCAGCAGCTTTATCGTCCACGGAGCGGGAATCGCGAACGAG. As protein: CASSFIVHGAGIANE. In full, the CDR3 reads CASSFIVHGAGIANEQYF.

This clone was seen at least ten times. The CDR3 end lies 3 residues beyond the end of the read and is filled in from the germline J gene. The V and J genes are TRBV7-3 and TRBJ2-1; 7 nucleotides align to TRBD1. The CDR3 extends over 15 amino acids. Trimming removed 5 bases from V and 4 bases from J; junction bases left unmatched: 8. Germline V gene lookup returns CDR1 SGHTA and CDR2 FQGTGA. The CDR3 bases that were read are TGTGCCAGCAGCCCCCAACAGGGGAGATACAATGAG. Residues: CASSPQQGRYNE. The whole CDR3 reads CASSPQQGRYNEQFF.

This clone was seen ten or more times. The read ends 3 residues early relative to the CDR3; the germline J gene fills the gap. The chain has TRBV4-2 and TRBJ1-5; TRBD1 matches 7 bases. The CDR3 loop spans 14 amino acids. CDR1 is LGHNA, CDR2 YNFKEQ, per germline. V was clipped by 6 bases and J by 3 bases; unmatched bases: 5. The CDR3 reads CASSFQGDNQPQHF. The CDR3 DNA, read in part, is TGTGCCAGCAGTTTCCAGGGGGACAATCAGCCC.

This clone was counted many times. The DNA ends 3 residues before the CDR3 does, and the rest of the CDR3 is filled in from the germline J gene. The chain recombines TRBV7-2 with TRBJ2-1, with 7 bases identical to TRBD1. Germline V lookup: CDR1 SGHTA, CDR2 FQGNSA. The CDR3 has 14 amino acids. V shed 2 bases and J 6 bases; nucleotides not matched to a gene: 4. Incomplete CDR3 DNA: TGTGCCAGCAGCTTAATGACAGGGATCAATGAG. Encoded protein: CASSLMTGINE. The whole CDR3 sequence reads CASSLMTGINEQFF.

This clone was recorded at least ten times. Read coverage stops 3 residues before the CDR3 terminus; the germline J gene supplies the remainder. The chain uses TRBV5-1 and TRBJ2-1, with D perhaps matching TRBD1 (5 bases). With 0 bases removed from V and 4 bases from J, the gap between germline ends came to 11 bases. Germline CDR1 and CDR2: SGHRS and YFSETQ. The CDR3 is 15 amino acids. The chain's CDR3 is CASSLGGDRYNEQFF. CDR3 DNA, as far as it was read: TGCGCCAGCAGCTTGGGGGGCGATCGTTACAATGAG.

This clone was counted a few times. The read comes to an end 3 residues before the CDR3 does, leaving the germline J gene to fill in the end. The genes are TRBV5-8 and TRBJ2-1, with a weak D call TRBD2 (5 bases). CDR3 length equals 14 residues. Trimming cost V 2 bases and J 5 bases, with 11 bases left between them. The germline V gene has CDR1 SGHTS and CDR2 YDEGEE. Partial CDR3 DNA: TGTGCCAGCAGCTTCAGAGCGGCGCACAATGAG. Its protein product is CASSFRAAHNE. The entire CDR3 protein is CASSFRAAHNEQFF.

Ten or more counts support this clone. From the germline J gene comes the end of the CDR3, since the read stops 3 residues before it. This chain joins TRBV19 and TRBJ2-2; possible D gene TRBD1, 6 bases. This CDR3 spans 16 amino acids. Germline V gene lookup returns CDR1 LNHDA and CDR2 SQIVND (reference sequence). The V end was cut by 7 bases, the J end by 2 bases, with 17 bases between. The CDR3: CASTFRGGRNTGELFF. The CDR3 bases that were read are TGTGCCAGTACCTTTCGAGGGGGACGCAACACCGGGGAG. Variable domain in full (rest from reference TRBV19 and TRBJ2-2): DGGITQSPKYLFRKEGQNVTLSCEQNLNHDAMYWYRQDPGQGLRLIYYSQIVNDFQKGDIAEGYSVSREKKESFPLTVTSAQKNPTAFYLCASTFRGGRNTGELFFGEGSRLTVL.

In this sample, this clone turned up many times. The sequence runs out 3 residues before the end of the CDR3; the remainder is reconstructed from the germline J gene. V is TRBV7-6 and J is TRBJ1-1; perhaps TRBD1 as D (5 bases). Germline V gene data show CDR1 as SGHVS and CDR2 as FNYEAQ. This CDR3 has 15 residues. With 2 bases removed from V and 3 bases from J, the gap between germline ends came to 13 bases. CDR3: CASSLSGWRDTEAFF. The part of the CDR3 DNA that was read is TGTGCCAGCAGCTTATCAGGGTGGCGAGACACTGAA.

The sample holds many counts of this clone. With the read ending 3 residues before the CDR3 end, the germline J gene is used to fill in that end. The chain employs TRBV2 and TRBJ2-5; D might be TRBD1 (6 bases). From germline, CDR1 is SNHLY and CDR2 FYNNEI. The CDR3 totals 15 residues. The germline V and J ends were trimmed by 3 bases and 2 bases, with 13 bases remaining between them. The sequenced part of the CDR3 DNA is TGTGCCAGCAGTGAGTCGACAGGAGCTCAAGAGACC. Amino acids: CASSESTGAQET. The whole CDR3 protein reads CASSESTGAQETQYF.

This clone showed up many times. The read terminates 3 residues before the CDR3 end, so the remaining end is supplied by the germline J gene. The chain carries TRBV5-4 and TRBJ2-7; 9 bases line up with TRBD1. Germline V gene sequence: CDR1 SGHNT, CDR2 YYREEE (reference sequence). The CDR3 runs 15 residues. With 0 bases clipped from V and 5 bases from J, the junction kept 6 bases outside the gene matches. The CDR3 protein is CASSLAGTGLDEQYF. The DNA read from the CDR3 is TGTGCCAGCAGCTTGGCCGGGACAGGGTTAGACGAG. Full variable domain (outside the CDR3, taken from reference TRBV5-4 and TRBJ2-7): ETGVTQSPTHLIKTRGQQVTLRCSSQSGHNTVSWYQQALGQGPQFIFQYYREEENGRGNFPPRFSGLQFPNYSSELNVNALELDDSALYLCASSLAGTGLDEQYFGPGTRLTVT.

This clone has a count of ten or more. Coverage ceases 3 residues before the CDR3 finishes, and the germline J gene fills in the end. The chain couples TRBV18 to TRBJ2-3; tentatively, D is TRBD2 (6 bases). The CDR3 contains 15 residues. Germline V gene data show CDR1 as KGHSH and CDR2 as LQKENI. The CDR3 sequence is CASSPTGTGSFTQYF. CDR3 DNA (partial): TGTGCCAGCTCACCGACTGGGACTGGTTCCTTCACG. The variable domain in full, with the rest retrieved from reference TRBV18 and TRBJ2-3, is NAGVMQNPRHLVRRRGQEARLRCSPMKGHSHVYWYRQLPEEGLKFMVYLQKENIIDESGMPKERFSAEFPKEGPSILRIQQVVRGDSAAYFCASSPTGTGSFTQYFGPGTRLTVL.

In this sample, this clone turned up many times. The read finishes 3 residues shy of the CDR3 end, and the germline J gene is used to complete it. The chain joins TRBV14 to TRBJ1-1, with D possibly matching TRBD1 (5 bases). V gave up 4 bases and J gave up 4 bases, with 19 bases separating them. CDR3 size: 16 residues. Germline CDR1 and CDR2: SGHDN and FVKESK. The sequenced CDR3 bases are TGTGCCAGCAGCCTACTCACTCAGGGACTTGGCACTGAA. Its translation: CASSLLTQGLGTE. The CDR3, in full, reads CASSLLTQGLGTEAFF.